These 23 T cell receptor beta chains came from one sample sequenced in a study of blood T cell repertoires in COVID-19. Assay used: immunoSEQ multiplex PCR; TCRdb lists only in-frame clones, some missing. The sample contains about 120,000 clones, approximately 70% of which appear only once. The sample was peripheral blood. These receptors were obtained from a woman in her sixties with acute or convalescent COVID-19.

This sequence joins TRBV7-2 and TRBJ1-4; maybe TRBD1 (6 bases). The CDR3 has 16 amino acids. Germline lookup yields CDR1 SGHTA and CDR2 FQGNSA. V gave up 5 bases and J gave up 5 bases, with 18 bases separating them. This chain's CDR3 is CASSPSLDRSNEKLFF. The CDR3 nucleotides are TGTGCCAGCAGCCCGAGCTTAGACAGGTCAAATGAAAAACTGTTTTTT.

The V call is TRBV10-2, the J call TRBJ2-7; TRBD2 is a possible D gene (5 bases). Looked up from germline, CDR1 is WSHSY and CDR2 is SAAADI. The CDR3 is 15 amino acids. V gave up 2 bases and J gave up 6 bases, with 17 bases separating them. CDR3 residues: CASSEIGRVPFEQYF. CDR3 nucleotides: TGCGCCAGCAGTGAGATCGGGCGGGTGCCCTTCGAGCAGTACTTC.

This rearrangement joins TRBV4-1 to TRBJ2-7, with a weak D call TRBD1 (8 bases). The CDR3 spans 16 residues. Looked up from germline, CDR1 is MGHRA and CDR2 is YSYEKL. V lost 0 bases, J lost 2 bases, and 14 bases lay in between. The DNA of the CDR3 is TGCGCCAGCAGCCAAGAATACAGGGGGGGGACCTACGAGCAGTACTTC. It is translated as CASSQEYRGGTYEQYF.

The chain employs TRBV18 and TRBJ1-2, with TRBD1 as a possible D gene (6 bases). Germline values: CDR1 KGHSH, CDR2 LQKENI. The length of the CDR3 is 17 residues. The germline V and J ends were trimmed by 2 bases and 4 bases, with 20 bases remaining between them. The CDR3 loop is CASSPFPGDPSVYGYTF. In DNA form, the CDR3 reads TGTGCCAGCTCACCATTTCCAGGGGACCCCTCGGTCTATGGCTACACCTTC.

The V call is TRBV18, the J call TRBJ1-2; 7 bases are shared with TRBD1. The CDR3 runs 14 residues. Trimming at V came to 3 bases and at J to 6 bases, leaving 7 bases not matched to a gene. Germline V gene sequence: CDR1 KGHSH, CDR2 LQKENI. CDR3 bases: TGTGCCAGCTCACCTCATGACAGGGCGGATGGCTACACCTTC. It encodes CASSPHDRADGYTF. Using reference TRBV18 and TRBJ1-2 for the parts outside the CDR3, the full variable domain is NAGVMQNPRHLVRRRGQEARLRCSPMKGHSHVYWYRQLPEEGLKFMVYLQKENIIDESGMPKERFSAEFPKEGPSILRIQQVVRGDSAAYFCASSPHDRADGYTFGSGTRLTVV.

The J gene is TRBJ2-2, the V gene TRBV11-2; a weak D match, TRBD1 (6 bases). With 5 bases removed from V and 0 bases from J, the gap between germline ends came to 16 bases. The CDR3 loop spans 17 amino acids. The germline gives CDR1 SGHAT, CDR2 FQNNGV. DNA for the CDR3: TGTGCCAGCAGCCCCCGCGTGGGGGCGCCGAACACCGGGGAGCTGTTTTTT. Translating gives CASSPRVGAPNTGELFF. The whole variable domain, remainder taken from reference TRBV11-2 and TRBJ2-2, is EAGVAQSPRYKIIEKRQSVAFWCNPISGHATLYWYQQILGQGPKLLIQFQNNGVVDDSQLPKDRFSAERLKGVDSTLKIQPAKLEDSAVYLCASSPRVGAPNTGELFFGEGSRLTVL.

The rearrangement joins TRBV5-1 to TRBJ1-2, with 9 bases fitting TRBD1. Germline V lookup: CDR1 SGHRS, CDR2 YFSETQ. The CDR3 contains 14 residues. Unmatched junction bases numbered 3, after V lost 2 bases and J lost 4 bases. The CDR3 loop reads CASSLQGASYGYTF. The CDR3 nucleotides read TGCGCCAGCAGCTTACAGGGGGCTAGCTATGGCTACACCTTC.

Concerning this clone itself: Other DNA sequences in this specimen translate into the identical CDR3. The CDR3 protein is CASSIIAGAGRETQYF. The CDR3 region has the DNA TGTGCCAGTAGTATAATAGCGGGGGCAGGAAGAGAGACCCAGTACTTC. The chain carries TRBV19 and TRBJ2-5; 9 bases map to TRBD2. After removal of 2 bases from V and 4 bases from J, the junction contained 8 bases not matched to a gene. Germline V lookup: CDR1 LNHDA, CDR2 SQIVND (reference sequence). The CDR3 loop spans 16 amino acids.

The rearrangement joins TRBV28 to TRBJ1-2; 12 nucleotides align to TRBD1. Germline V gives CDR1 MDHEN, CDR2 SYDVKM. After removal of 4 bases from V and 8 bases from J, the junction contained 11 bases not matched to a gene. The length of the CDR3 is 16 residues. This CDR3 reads CASSSPLGQGAGGYTF. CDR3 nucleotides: TGTGCCAGCAGTTCCCCGTTGGGACAGGGGGCTGGAGGCTACACCTTC.

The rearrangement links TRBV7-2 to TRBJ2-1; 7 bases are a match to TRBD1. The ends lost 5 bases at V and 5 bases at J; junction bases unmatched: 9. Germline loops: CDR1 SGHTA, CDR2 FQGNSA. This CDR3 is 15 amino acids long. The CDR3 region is CASSPRRGPNNEQFF. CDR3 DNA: TGTGCCAGCAGCCCCCGTAGGGGGCCGAACAATGAGCAGTTCTTC.

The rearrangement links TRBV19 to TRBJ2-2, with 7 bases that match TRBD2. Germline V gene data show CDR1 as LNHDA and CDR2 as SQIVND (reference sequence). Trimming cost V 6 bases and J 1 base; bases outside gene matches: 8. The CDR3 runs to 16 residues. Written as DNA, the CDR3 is TGTGCCAGTAGACGACCTAGCGGTTTGAACACCGGGGAGCTGTTTTTT. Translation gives CASRRPSGLNTGELFF.

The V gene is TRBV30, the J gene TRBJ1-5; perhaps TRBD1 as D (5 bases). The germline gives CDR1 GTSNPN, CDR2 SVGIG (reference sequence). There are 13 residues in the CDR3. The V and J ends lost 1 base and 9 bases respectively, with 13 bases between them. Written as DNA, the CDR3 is TGTGCCTGGAGTGCCGCCACAGGCAGGCCCCAGCATTTT. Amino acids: CAWSAATGRPQHF.

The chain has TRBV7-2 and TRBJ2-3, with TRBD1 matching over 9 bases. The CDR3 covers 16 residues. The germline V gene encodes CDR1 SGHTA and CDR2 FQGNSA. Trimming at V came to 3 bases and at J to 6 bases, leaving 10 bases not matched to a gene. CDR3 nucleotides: TGTGCCAGCAGCTTGGCCCCGCGGGACAGGGCTGATACGCAGTATTTT. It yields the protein CASSLAPRDRADTQYF.

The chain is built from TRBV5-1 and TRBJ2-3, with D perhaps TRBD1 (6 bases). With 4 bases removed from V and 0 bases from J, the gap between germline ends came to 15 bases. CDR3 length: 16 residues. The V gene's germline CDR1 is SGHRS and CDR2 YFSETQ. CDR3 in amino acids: CASSALTGSSTDTQYF. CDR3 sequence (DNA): TGCGCCAGCAGCGCCCTGACAGGTTCAAGCACAGATACGCAGTATTTT. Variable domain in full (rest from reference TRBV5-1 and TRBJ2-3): KAGVTQTPRYLIKTRGQQVTLSCSPISGHRSVSWYQQTPGQGLQFLFEYFSETQRNKGNFPGRFSGRQFSNSRSEMNVSTLELGDSALYLCASSALTGSSTDTQYFGPGTRLTVL.

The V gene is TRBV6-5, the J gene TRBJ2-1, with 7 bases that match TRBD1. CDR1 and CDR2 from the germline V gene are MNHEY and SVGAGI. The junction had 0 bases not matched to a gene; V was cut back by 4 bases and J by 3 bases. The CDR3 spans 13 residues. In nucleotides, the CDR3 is TGTGCCAGCAGTTGGGACAGCTACAATGAGCAGTTCTTC. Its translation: CASSWDSYNEQFF.

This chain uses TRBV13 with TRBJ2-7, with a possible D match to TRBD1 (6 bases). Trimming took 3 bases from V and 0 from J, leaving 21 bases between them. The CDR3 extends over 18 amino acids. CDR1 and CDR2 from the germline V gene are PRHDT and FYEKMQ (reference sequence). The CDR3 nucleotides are TGTGCCAGCAGCTTGGTCGGGTGGGGGCAGGAGCTCTCCTACGAGCAGTACTTC. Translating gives CASSLVGWGQELSYEQYF.

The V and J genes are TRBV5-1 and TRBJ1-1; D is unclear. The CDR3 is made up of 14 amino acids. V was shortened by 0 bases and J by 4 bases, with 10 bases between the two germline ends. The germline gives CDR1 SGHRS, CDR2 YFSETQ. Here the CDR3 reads CASSLVGGSTEAFF. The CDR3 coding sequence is TGCGCCAGCAGCTTGGTTGGAGGGTCCACTGAAGCTTTCTTT.

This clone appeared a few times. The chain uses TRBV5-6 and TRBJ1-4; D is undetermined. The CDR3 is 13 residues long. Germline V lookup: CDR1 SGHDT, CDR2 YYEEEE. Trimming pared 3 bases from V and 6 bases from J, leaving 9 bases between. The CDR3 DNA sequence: TGTGCCAGCAGCTCGCGGACTCATGAAAAACTGTTTTTT. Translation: CASSSRTHEKLFF.

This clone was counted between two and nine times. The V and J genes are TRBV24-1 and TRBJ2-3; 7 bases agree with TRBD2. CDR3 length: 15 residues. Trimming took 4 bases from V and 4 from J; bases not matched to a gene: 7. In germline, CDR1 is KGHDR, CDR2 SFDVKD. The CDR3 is CATSDPRLAADTQYF. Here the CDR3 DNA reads TGTGCCACCAGTGACCCCAGACTAGCAGCAGATACGCAGTATTTT.

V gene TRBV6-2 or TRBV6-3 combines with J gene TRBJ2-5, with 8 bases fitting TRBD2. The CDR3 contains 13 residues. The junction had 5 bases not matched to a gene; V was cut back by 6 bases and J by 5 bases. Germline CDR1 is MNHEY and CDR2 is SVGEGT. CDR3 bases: TGTGCCAGCAGCCTAGGGACTAGTGAGACCCAGTACTTC. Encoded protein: CASSLGTSETQYF.

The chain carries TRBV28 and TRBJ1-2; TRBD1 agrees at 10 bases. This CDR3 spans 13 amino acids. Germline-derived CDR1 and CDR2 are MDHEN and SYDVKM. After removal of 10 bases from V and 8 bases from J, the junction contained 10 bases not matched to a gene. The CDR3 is CAILGQGVTGYTF. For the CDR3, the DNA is TGTGCCATATTAGGACAGGGGGTGACCGGCTACACCTTC.

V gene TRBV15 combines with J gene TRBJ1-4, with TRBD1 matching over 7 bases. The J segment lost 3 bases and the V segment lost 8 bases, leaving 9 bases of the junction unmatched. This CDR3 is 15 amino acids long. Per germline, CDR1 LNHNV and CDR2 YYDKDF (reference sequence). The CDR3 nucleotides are TGTGCCACCGCCGACAGGGCACGGGCTAATGAAAAACTGTTTTTT. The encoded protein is CATADRARANEKLFF.

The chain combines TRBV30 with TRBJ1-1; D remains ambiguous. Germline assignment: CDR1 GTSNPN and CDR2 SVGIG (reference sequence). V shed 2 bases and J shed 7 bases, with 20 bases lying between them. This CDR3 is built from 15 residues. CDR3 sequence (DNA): TGTGCCTGGAGTCCCTCTCCGCGCACCGTTCATGAAGCTTTCTTT. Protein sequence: CAWSPSPRTVHEAFF.